This TCR beta chain stems from a study of shared clonotypes between healthy human individuals. CDR1 is SGHRS, CDR2 YFSETQ, per germline. Deletions cut 0 bases from V and 6 bases from J, with 17 bases between. The CDR3 covers 16 residues. Libraries were prepared by immunoSEQ multiplex PCR; TCRdb keeps only in-frame clonotypes and omits some of them. The data show 2 million to 2.5 million clones, roughly 90% seen once. The clonotype originates from a man aged 18 to 29 in good health. Some clones in this sample may be carry-over from other donors' samples. Source material: naive CD4+ T cells from PBMCs. Subset indicated: CD45RA+ positively selected. This sequence joins TRBV5-1 and TRBJ2-3; D perhaps matches TRBD2 (6 bases). CDR3 nucleotides: TGCGCCAGCAGCTTGGTTCTGGGGGGAACTTCGGATACGCAGTATTTT. Residues: CASSLVLGGTSDTQYF.